This entry lists 15 T cell receptor beta chains sequenced from one sample in a study of CD8+ T cells in alopecia areata. Once sorted, CD4+ cells from about five patients yielded CD25+CD127- cells. RNA extraction and reverse transcription yielded cDNA as sequencing template. Sequencing used immunoSEQ multiplex PCR; TCRdb keeps in-frame clones, though not all of them. The repertoire holds just over 20,000 clones, with roughly 60% as singletons. Sequencing was performed on CD4+ Tregs sorted from blood. The source of these receptors is a human donor with alopecia areata.

The table lists this clone with a few counts. The chain employs TRBV6-5 and TRBJ2-1; D is ambiguous. V lost 7 bases to trimming and J lost 0 bases, with 10 bases between them. The germline CDR1 and CDR2 sequences are MNHEY and SVGAGI. This CDR3 is built from 14 residues. For the CDR3, the DNA is TGTGCCAGCAACGGCCCGAGCTCCTACAATGAGCAGTTCTTC. It translates to CASNGPSSYNEQFF.

V usage is TRBV27 and J usage is TRBJ1-2; tentative D call: TRBD1 (5 bases). This CDR3 has 15 residues. The ends were cut back, 5 bases at V and 4 bases at J, with 17 bases in the middle. Germline V lookup: CDR1 MNHEY, CDR2 SMNVEV (reference sequence). The CDR3 DNA reads as TGTGCCAGCAGTGCCTACCGGGGACGCGCCTATGGCTACACCTTC. Residues: CASSAYRGRAYGYTF.

The rearrangement joins TRBV4-1 to TRBJ2-3; 15 bases map to TRBD2. Germline values: CDR1 MGHRA, CDR2 YSYEKL. CDR3 length equals 14 residues. Germline trimming cut 4 bases from V and 15 bases from J; bases unmatched to any gene: 8. DNA of the CDR3: TGCGCCAGCAGCCCCGGACTAGCGGGGGGGCCAACATATTTT. It codes for CASSPGLAGGPTYF.

This chain links TRBV29-1 with TRBJ2-5; TRBD1 or TRBD2 may be the D gene (7 bases each). Germline V CDR1 and CDR2: SQVTM, ANQGSEA. The CDR3 runs 15 residues. V lost 5 bases, J lost 3 bases, and 19 bases lay in between. The CDR3 DNA sequence: TGCAGCGTTATAGTGGGGGGGACAGCCAAAGAGACCCAGTACTTC. This codes for CSVIVGGTAKETQYF.

This clone came up a few times. The rearrangement joins TRBV7-3 to TRBJ1-1; D gene unclear. CDR1 and CDR2 from the germline V gene are SGHTA and FQGTGA. V gave up 4 bases and J gave up 6 bases, with 9 bases separating them. This CDR3 is built from 12 residues. Written as DNA, the CDR3 is TGTGCCAGCAGCTCTGACGGGGCTGAAGCTTTCTTT. Protein: CASSSDGAEAFF.

This chain uses TRBV18 with TRBJ2-7; 12 bases fit TRBD2. The germline V gene has CDR1 KGHSH and CDR2 LQKENI. The CDR3 length is 16 residues. J gave up 7 bases and V 3 bases, and 10 bases lay outside the gene matches. The CDR3: CASSPLSILAGGEQYF. CDR3 DNA sequence: TGTGCCAGCTCACCCCTCTCGATACTAGCGGGGGGTGAGCAGTACTTC.

The rearrangement uses TRBV5-1 and TRBJ1-4, with TRBD1 as a possible D gene (5 bases). The CDR3 totals 15 residues. The germline V and J ends were trimmed by 5 bases and 4 bases, with 15 bases remaining between them. In germline, CDR1 is SGHRS, CDR2 YFSETQ. CDR3 DNA: TGCGCCAGCAGGAAAGAGACAGCGTTTAATGAAAAACTGTTTTTT. The encoded protein is CASRKETAFNEKLFF.

This clone was seen only a few times. V gene TRBV7-9 combines with J gene TRBJ2-7; TRBD1 matches 8 bases. The length of the CDR3 is 15 residues. Germline V CDR1 and CDR2: SEHNR, FQNEAQ (reference sequence). The trim removed 5 bases at V and 4 bases at J, leaving 10 bases unmatched. In DNA, the CDR3 is TGTGCCAGCAGCCGCCGACAGGGGTTTTCGTACGAGCAGTACTTC. Protein sequence: CASSRRQGFSYEQYF.

The rearrangement uses TRBV28 and TRBJ1-5, with a weak D call TRBD1 (5 bases). CDR1 MDHEN and CDR2 SYDVKM come from the germline V gene. The CDR3 spans 12 residues. The CDR3 loop reads CGGSRANQPQHF. The CDR3 DNA reads as TGTGGTGGCTCCAGGGCTAATCAGCCCCAGCATTTT. Drawing the rest from reference TRBV28 and TRBJ1-5, the complete variable domain is DVKVTQSSRYLVKRTGEKVFLECVQDMDHENMFWYRQDPGLGLRLIYFSYDVKMKEKGDIPEGYSVSREKKERFSLILESASTNQTSMYLCGGSRANQPQHFGDGTRLSIL.

V usage is TRBV7-2 and J usage is TRBJ2-7; 8 bases are shared with TRBD1. V lost 0 bases to trimming and J lost 7 bases; unmatched junction nucleotides: 8. The germline CDR1 and CDR2 sequences are SGHTA and FQGNSA. This CDR3 contains 15 residues. CDR3 sequence: CASSLASRGQGEQYF. DNA for the CDR3: TGTGCCAGCAGCTTAGCATCCAGGGGGCAGGGGGAGCAGTACTTC.

This clone was detected a few times. The J gene is TRBJ2-5, the V gene TRBV20-1; TRBD2 might be the D (6 bases). The CDR3 spans 11 residues. The germline gives CDR1 DFQATT, CDR2 SNEGSKA (reference sequence). The V end lost 5 bases, the J end lost 5 bases, and 9 bases lay between the germline ends. This CDR3 reads CSAEAGETQYF. The CDR3 DNA sequence: TGCAGTGCTGAGGCGGGGGAGACCCAGTACTTC.

The rearrangement links TRBV5-4 to TRBJ2-7; 8 bases agree with TRBD1. This CDR3 has 15 residues. Trimming took 3 bases from V and 5 from J; bases not matched to a gene: 10. Germline CDR1 SGHNT, CDR2 YYREEE (reference sequence). The CDR3 loop reads CASSYFDRGGDEQYF. DNA for the CDR3: TGTGCCAGCAGCTACTTTGACAGGGGCGGCGACGAGCAGTACTTC.

The chain combines TRBV6-5 with TRBJ2-5; 15 nucleotides match TRBD2. This CDR3 has 14 residues. J lost 5 bases, V lost 7 bases, and 2 bases had no gene match. Germline assignment: CDR1 MNHEY and CDR2 SVGAGI. This chain's CDR3 is CASNGLAGGETQYF. The CDR3 bases are TGTGCCAGCAATGGACTAGCGGGGGGGGAGACCCAGTACTTC.

CDR3 amino acids: CASSHRDEETQYF. Written as DNA, the CDR3 is TGTGCCAGCAGTCACAGGGACGAAGAGACCCAGTACTTC. The rearrangement links TRBV5-4 to TRBJ2-5; D may be TRBD1 (6 bases). This CDR3 has 13 amino acids. The germline CDR1 and CDR2 sequences are SGHNT and YYREEE (reference sequence). Trimming took off 5 bases at V and 3 bases at J, with 11 bases between the two ends.

In its sample, this clone was seen a few times. The CDR3 loop is CASSWGLMAQESTEAFF. The DNA for the CDR3 is TGTGCCAGCAGCTGGGGACTTATGGCCCAAGAAAGCACTGAAGCTTTCTTT. V and J are TRBV11-3 and TRBJ1-1, with a possible D match to TRBD1 (5 bases). Germline CDR1 SGHNT, CDR2 YENEEA. The CDR3 covers 17 residues. V was trimmed by 4 bases and J by 4 bases, leaving 22 bases between them.